The clone carrying this T cell receptor beta chain is a singleton in its sample. What it binds is not known. These data belong to a study of cytomegalovirus exposure and HLA in healthy donors. Study-wide background: Most donors, about 77% of 398 genotyped, fell in the Caucasian-associated ancestry cluster.

Donors had nominal health at sampling but likely had unrecorded immune exposures. PCR used 60 Vbeta primers and 13 Jbeta primers. The assay was immunoSEQ multiplex PCR, and TCRdb's table has in-frame clones only and misses some. The sample lists 170,000 or so clones, over 70% occurring once. The CDR3 has 13 amino acids. Germline CDR1 MDHEN, CDR2 SYDVKM. Trimming left V 10 bases short and J 0 bases short, with 12 bases between. Study results and limitations: A later analysis reported that several of the most significant clusters appeared to be linked to common viral pathogens, among them Epstein-Barr virus. A likely sequencing artifact accounted for one observed cluster of highly shared sequence variants.

The J gene is TRBJ1-1, the V gene TRBV28; tentative D call: TRBD1 (6 bases). The receptor was isolated from a woman aged 25 to 39 in good health and CMV-seropositive. Material for sequencing was PBMCs. CDR3 in amino acids: CANREGLNTEAFF. The CDR3 DNA is TGTGCCAACAGGGAGGGTTTGAACACTGAAGCTTTCTTT.